This is a list of T cell receptor beta chains from one sample in a study of T cell responses to AZD1222 COVID-19 vaccine. Clones were read by immunoSEQ multiplex PCR, and TCRdb kept only the in-frame ones, dropping some. The sample contains roughly 130,000 clones, about nine tenths of which appear only once. Sequencing used peripheral blood, obtained on day 0 of AZD1222 vaccination. The receptors here all came from an adult in good health. CDR3s include the opening cysteine and the closing phenylalanine or tryptophan. The D gene is left open where the match is weak. Expanded clones are given a class, and other clones once, few, many or no size at all.

TRBJ2-3 | . | TRBV2 | . | TGTGCCAGCAGTGACGGAGGTCGTGATACGCAGTATTTT | CASSDGGRDTQYF
TRBJ1-5 | . | TRBV27 | . | TGTGCCAGCAGCACCCGCCCCTATCAGCCCCAGCATTTT | CASSTRPYQPQHF
TRBJ2-4 | few | TRBV4-1 | . | TGCGCCAGCAGCCAGGGCCGGGCAAGGGGAATAGCCAAAAACATTCAGTACTTC | CASSQGRARGIAKNIQYF
TRBJ2-1 | . | TRBV5-1 | . | TGCGCCAGCAGCTGGCAGGGGTACCCCTACAATGAGCAGTTCTTC | CASSWQGYPYNEQFF
TRBJ2-1 | . | TRBV7-9 | TRBD2 | TGTGCCAGCAGCTTAGGCTGGCGGGGGGGCTTTCAGCAGTTCTTC | CASSLGWRGGFQQFF
TRBJ2-5 | . | TRBV19 | . | TGTGCCAGTAAGGGGGGGGCAACTAGGTCGGAGACCCAGTACTTC | CASKGGATRSETQYF
TRBJ2-5 | . | TRBV10-3 | . | TGTGCCAGCGGACGGGGAGGAGGGCAAGAGACCCAGTACTTC | CASGRGGGQETQYF
TRBJ2-1 | . | TRBV7-2 | . | TGTGCCAGCAGCTCCCCCGGAACGCAGTTTCAGTTCTTC | CASSSPGTQFQFF
TRBJ1-6 | . | TRBV5-1 | TRBD1 | TGCGCCAGCAGAAATCCGCACAGGGGGCGTAATTCACCCCTCCACTTT | CASRNPHRGRNSPLHF
TRBJ2-1 | once | TRBV12-3/TRBV12-4 | TRBD2 | TGTGCCAGCAGTCTAGCGGGGGGCGGTGAGCAGTTCTTC | CASSLAGGGEQFF
TRBJ2-6 | . | TRBV4-1 | . | TGCGCCAGCAGCCAACGGGGAAACAGTCGCTCTGGGGCCAACGTCCTGACTTTC | CASSQRGNSRSGANVLTF
TRBJ2-1 | . | TRBV27 | TRBD1 | TGTGCCAGCAGTTGGACAGGGTTGAGGAATGAGCAGTTCTTC | CASSWTGLRNEQFF
TRBJ1-6 | . | TRBV30 | TRBD1 | TGTGCCTGGAGTGTATCCGGGACAGGGGCAACTTCACCCCTCCACTTT | CAWSVSGTGATSPLHF
TRBJ1-2 | . | TRBV7-9 | TRBD1 | TGTGCCAGCAGCCCCCGGACAGGGGCATATGGCTACACCTTC | CASSPRTGAYGYTF
TRBJ1-2 | . | TRBV18 | . | TGTGCCAGCTCACCTGGGGGTCAGAACATAGCTCGGGACTATGGCTACACCTTC | CASSPGGQNIARDYGYTF
TRBJ2-7 | once | TRBV5-5 | . | TGTGCCAGCAGCTTGAACAGGGTCTACGAGCAGTACTTC | CASSLNRVYEQYF
TRBJ1-6 | . | TRBV7-2 | . | TGTGCCAGCAGCTTAGCACAGGGAGGTTCGTATTCACCCCTCCACTTT | CASSLAQGGSYSPLHF
TRBJ1-2 | . | TRBV25-1 | TRBD1 | TGTGCCAGCAGTGATACAAACAGGGGGTTAGGGGGCTACACCTTC | CASSDTNRGLGGYTF
TRBJ1-6 | . | TRBV18 | TRBD1 | TGTGCCAGCTCACCCCTGGACAGGGACTCACCCCTCCACTTT | CASSPLDRDSPLHF
TRBJ1-1 | . | TRBV28 | . | TGTGCCAGCAGTACCGCAGGGGCGGGGGACACTGAAGCTTTCTTT | CASSTAGAGDTEAFF
TRBJ1-2 | . | TRBV30 | . | TGTGCCTGGAAAGAGGTGCGTGGCTACACCTTC | CAWKEVRGYTF
TRBJ1-3 | . | TRBV30 | TRBD1 | TGTGCCTGGAGTGTACTGCGGACAGGGGCCATGGGACCTGGAAACACCATATATTTT | CAWSVLRTGAMGPGNTIYF
TRBJ2-1 | . | TRBV19 | TRBD2 | TGTGCCACCGGACTAGTTTCCTACAATGAGCAGTTCTTC | CATGLVSYNEQFF
TRBJ1-1 | . | TRBV9 | . | TGTGCCAGCAGCGCCTTATTGGGGATGAACACTGAAGCTTTCTTT | CASSALLGMNTEAFF
TRBJ2-1 | . | TRBV19 | . | TGTGCCAGTAACAGCCCCGGTAACAATGAGCAGTTCTTC | CASNSPGNNEQFF
TRBJ2-3 | . | TRBV6-4 | TRBD2 | TGTGCCAGCAGTCCCGACGGGGGGAGTGATACGCAGTATTTT | CASSPDGGSDTQYF
TRBJ1-6 | few | TRBV30 | . | TGTGCCTGGAGTGTGGGGTGGCCTAATTCACCCCTCCACTTT | CAWSVGWPNSPLHF
TRBJ2-7 | . | TRBV28 | . | TGTGCCAGCAGCCTGGCCATCGGGGCAGGGGCCCACTACGAGCAGTACTTC | CASSLAIGAGAHYEQYF
TRBJ1-1 | . | TRBV9 | . | TGTGCCAGCAGCGTAGTATCCTCCCCGGTGGGTAACACTGAAGCTTTCTTT | CASSVVSSPVGNTEAFF
TRBJ1-5 | . | TRBV6-5 | . | TGTGCCAGCATCGAGAGGGATTATAGCAATCAGCCCCAGCATTTT | CASIERDYSNQPQHF
TRBJ1-2 | . | TRBV10-3 | TRBD1 | TGTGCCATCAGTGGCTCAGGACAGGGTAACTATGGCTACACCTTC | CAISGSGQGNYGYTF
TRBJ2-5 | . | TRBV5-6 | . | TGTGCCAGCAGCGGGAGCTCTTCTGAGACCCAGTACTTC | CASSGSSSETQYF
TRBJ1-6 | . | TRBV27 | TRBD1 | TGTGCCAGCAGTTTAGGGCAGGGGGTGGGTTCACCCCTCCACTTT | CASSLGQGVGSPLHF
TRBJ1-1 | . | TRBV19 | . | TGTGCCAGTAGTACTCCCTCATTAACGGAAAGGACTGAAGCTTTCTTT | CASSTPSLTERTEAFF
TRBJ1-2 | . | TRBV2 | . | TGTGCCAGTTGGGGCGTCTATGGCTACACCTTC | CASWGVYGYTF
TRBJ2-7 | few | TRBV20-1 | . | TGCAGTGCCTTCTACGACGAGCAGTACTTC | CSAFYDEQYF
TRBJ1-1 | . | TRBV12-3/TRBV12-4 | . | TGTGCCAGCAGCCCCCGGAGGAACACTGAAGCTTTCTTT | CASSPRRNTEAFF
TRBJ1-2 | . | TRBV7-9 | TRBD1 | TGTGCCAGCAGCCCGGGACAGGACTATGGCTACACCTTC | CASSPGQDYGYTF
TRBJ2-7 | . | TRBV25-1 | TRBD1 | TGTGCCAGCAGTGAACCGGGACAGGGGCTCTACGAGCAGTACTTC | CASSEPGQGLYEQYF
TRBJ1-5 | . | TRBV13 | TRBD1 | TGTGCCAGCAGCCTCGGACAGGGGGACAATCAGCCCCAGCATTTT | CASSLGQGDNQPQHF
TRBJ2-1 | . | TRBV9 | . | TGTGCCAGCAGCCGTTCGGGATTGGGCCCTAATCAGCAGTTCTTC | CASSRSGLGPNQQFF
TRBJ1-5 | . | TRBV11-3 | TRBD1 | TGTGCCAGCACCGTCCGGGACAGGATCATTAGCAATCAGCCCCAGCATTTT | CASTVRDRIISNQPQHF
TRBJ1-4 | . | TRBV12-3/TRBV12-4 | . | TGTGCCAGCAGTTACATAGCAGAAAAACTGTTTTTT | CASSYIAEKLFF
TRBJ1-6 | once | TRBV6-1 | TRBD1 | TGTGCCAGCAGTGAACTAGGACAGGGGAATTCACCCCTCCACTTT | CASSELGQGNSPLHF